This section outlines one T cell receptor (beta chain) sequence together with its context. This same CDR3 is encoded by further DNA sequences in the sample. J gave up 6 bases and V 4 bases, and 1 base lay outside the gene matches. Germline lookup yields CDR1 SNHLY and CDR2 FYNNEI. The CDR3 runs to 12 residues. This record comes from a study of blood T cell repertoires in COVID-19. Study summary: PBMCs, B-cell-depleted T cells, or T cells provided the cDNA or gDNA that made up the material.

In the study's own analysis: Amplified reference gene primers provided the basis for estimating nucleated cell counts. Some clones are missing from TCRdb's copy, which holds only in-frame ones; the method was immunoSEQ multiplex PCR. The DNA gave D and trimming, while V, J and clone size come from that table. The sample includes some 670,000 clones, 75% to 90% of them seen just once. This receptor was taken from a woman aged 18-29 years with acute or convalescent COVID-19. Sequencing was carried out using peripheral blood. This chain joins TRBV2 and TRBJ1-2, with 8 positions matching TRBD1. The CDR3 nucleotides are TGTGCCAGCAGTGGGACAGGGAATGGCTACACCTTC. Protein sequence: CASSGTGNGYTF.